The clone carrying this TCR beta chain was seen many times. Antigen: not known. These data belong to a study of response to subunit inactivated influenza vaccine. Study-wide points: The study's authors posited that every seasonal influenza vaccination enlists few new T cells.

TCRdb re-called the RT-PCR reads with MiXCR, one entry per CDR3 protein. Counted here are under 800,000 distinct CDR3 sequences, approximately 14% occurring once; the ten biggest clones make up 5.5% to 7%. Trimming shortened V by 0 bases and J by 4 bases, and 9 bases separated the two germline ends. This CDR3 spans 15 amino acids. The V gene's germline CDR1 is LGHNA and CDR2 YSLEER. The sample was PBMCs from blood, taken roughly 15 days before vaccination. This receptor was identified in a man aged 45-65 years who received an inactivated influenza vaccine. The rearrangement uses TRBV4-3 and TRBJ2-2, with D unclear. In DNA form, the CDR3 reads TGCGCCAGCAGCCAAGAACGGGTTACCACCGGGGAGCTGTTTTTT. It encodes CASSQERVTTGELFF.